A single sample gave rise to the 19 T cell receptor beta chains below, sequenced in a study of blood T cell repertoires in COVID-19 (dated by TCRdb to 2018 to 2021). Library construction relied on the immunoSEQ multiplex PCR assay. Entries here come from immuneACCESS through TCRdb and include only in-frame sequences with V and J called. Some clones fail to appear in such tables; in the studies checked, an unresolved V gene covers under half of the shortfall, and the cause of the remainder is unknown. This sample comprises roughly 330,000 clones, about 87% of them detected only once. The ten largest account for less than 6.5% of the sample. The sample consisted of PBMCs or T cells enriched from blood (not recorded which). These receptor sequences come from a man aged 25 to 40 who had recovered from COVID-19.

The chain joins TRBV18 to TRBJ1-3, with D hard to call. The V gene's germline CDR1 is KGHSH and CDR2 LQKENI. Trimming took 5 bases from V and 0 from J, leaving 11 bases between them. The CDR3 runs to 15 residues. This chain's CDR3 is CASSDDISSGNTIYF. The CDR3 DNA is TGTGCCAGCTCAGACGACATCAGCTCTGGAAACACCATATATTTT. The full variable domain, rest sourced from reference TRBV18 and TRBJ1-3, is NAGVMQNPRHLVRRRGQEARLRCSPMKGHSHVYWYRQLPEEGLKFMVYLQKENIIDESGMPKERFSAEFPKEGPSILRIQQVVRGDSAAYFCASSDDISSGNTIYFGEGSWLTVV.

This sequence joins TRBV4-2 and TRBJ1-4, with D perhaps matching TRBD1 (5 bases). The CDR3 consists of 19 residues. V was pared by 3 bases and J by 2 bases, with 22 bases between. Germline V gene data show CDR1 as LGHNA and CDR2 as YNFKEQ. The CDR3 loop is CASSQIRDWEVMTNEKLFF. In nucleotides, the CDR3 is TGTGCCAGCAGCCAGATCCGGGACTGGGAAGTGATGACTAATGAAAAACTGTTTTTT.

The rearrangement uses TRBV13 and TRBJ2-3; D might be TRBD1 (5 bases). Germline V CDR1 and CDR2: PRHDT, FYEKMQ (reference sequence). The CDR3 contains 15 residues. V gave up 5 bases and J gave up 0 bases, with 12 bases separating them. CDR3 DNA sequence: TGTGCCAGCAGCCCCCGGGCAGGGAGCACAGATACGCAGTATTTT. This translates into CASSPRAGSTDTQYF.

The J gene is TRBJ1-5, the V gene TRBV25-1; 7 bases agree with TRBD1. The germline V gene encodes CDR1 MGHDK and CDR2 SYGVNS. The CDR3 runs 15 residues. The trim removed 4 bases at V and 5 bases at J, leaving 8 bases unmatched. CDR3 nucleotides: TGTGCCAGCAGTGCCAGCGACAGGGCCTATCAGCCCCAGCATTTT. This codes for CASSASDRAYQPQHF. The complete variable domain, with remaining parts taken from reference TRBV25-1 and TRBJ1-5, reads EADIYQTPRYLVIGTGKKITLECSQTMGHDKMYWYQQDPGMELHLIHYSYGVNSTEKGDLSSESTVSRIRTEHFPLTLESARPSHTSQYLCASSASDRAYQPQHFGDGTRLSIL.

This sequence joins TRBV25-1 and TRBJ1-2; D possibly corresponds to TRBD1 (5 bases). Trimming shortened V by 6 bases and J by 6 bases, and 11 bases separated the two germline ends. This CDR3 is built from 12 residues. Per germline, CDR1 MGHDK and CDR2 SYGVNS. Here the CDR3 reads CASRTDTHGYTF. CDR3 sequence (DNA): TGTGCCAGCAGGACAGACACCCATGGCTACACCTTC.

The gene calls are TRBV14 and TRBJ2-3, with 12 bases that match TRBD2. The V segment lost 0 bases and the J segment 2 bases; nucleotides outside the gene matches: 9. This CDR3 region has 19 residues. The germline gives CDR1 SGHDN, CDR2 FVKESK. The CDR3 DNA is TGTGCCAGCAGCCAAGAAAGGCGACTAGCGGGGGAGAACACAGATACGCAGTATTTT. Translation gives CASSQERRLAGENTDTQYF.

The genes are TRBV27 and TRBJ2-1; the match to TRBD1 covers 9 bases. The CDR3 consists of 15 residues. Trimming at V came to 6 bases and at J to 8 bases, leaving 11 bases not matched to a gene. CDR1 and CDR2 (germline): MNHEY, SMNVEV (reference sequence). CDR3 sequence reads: CASRAVGTGSDEQFF. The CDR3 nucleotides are TGTGCCAGCAGAGCTGTGGGGACAGGGTCCGATGAGCAGTTCTTC.

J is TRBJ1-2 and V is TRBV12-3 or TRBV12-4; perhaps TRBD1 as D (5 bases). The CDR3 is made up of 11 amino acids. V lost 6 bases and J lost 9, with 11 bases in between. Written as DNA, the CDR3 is TGTGCCAGCAGCCAGGGAGGGAGCTACACCTTC. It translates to CASSQGGSYTF.

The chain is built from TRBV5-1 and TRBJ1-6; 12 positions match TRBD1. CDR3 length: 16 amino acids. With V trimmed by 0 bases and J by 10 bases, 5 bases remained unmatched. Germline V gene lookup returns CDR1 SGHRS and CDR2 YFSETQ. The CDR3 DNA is TGCGCCAGCAGCTTGGGGGGACAGGGGGCATACTCACCCCTCCACTTT. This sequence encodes CASSLGGQGAYSPLHF.

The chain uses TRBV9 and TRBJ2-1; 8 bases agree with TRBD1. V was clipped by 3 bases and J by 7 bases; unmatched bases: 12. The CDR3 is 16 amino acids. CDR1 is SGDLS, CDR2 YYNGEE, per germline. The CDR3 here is CASSETGARPANEQFF. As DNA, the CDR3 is TGTGCCAGCAGCGAGACAGGGGCCCGCCCCGCAAATGAGCAGTTCTTC. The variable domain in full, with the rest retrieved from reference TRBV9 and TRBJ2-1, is DSGVTQTPKHLITATGQRVTLRCSPRSGDLSVYWYQQSLDQGLQFLIQYYNGEERAKGNILERFSAQQFPDLHSELNLSSLELGDSALYFCASSETGARPANEQFFGPGTRLTVL.

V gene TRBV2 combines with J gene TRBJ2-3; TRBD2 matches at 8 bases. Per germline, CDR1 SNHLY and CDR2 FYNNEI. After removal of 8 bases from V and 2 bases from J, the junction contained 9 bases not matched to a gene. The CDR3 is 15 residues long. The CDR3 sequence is CASPGLAGFTDTQYF. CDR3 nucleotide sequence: TGTGCCAGCCCGGGCTTAGCGGGGTTCACAGATACGCAGTATTTT.

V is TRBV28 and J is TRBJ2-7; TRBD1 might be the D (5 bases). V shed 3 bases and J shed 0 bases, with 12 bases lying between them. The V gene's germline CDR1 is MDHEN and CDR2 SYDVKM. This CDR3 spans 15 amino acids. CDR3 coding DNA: TGTGCCAGCAGTTTTGGGGCGCCGAGCTCCTACGAGCAGTACTTC. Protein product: CASSFGAPSSYEQYF.

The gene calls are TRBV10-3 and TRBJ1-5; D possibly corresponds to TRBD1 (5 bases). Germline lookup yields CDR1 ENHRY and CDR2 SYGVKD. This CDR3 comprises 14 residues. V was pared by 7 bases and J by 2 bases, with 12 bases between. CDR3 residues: CAIKGDSGNQPQHF. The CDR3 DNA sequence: TGTGCCATCAAAGGCGACAGCGGCAATCAGCCCCAGCATTTT.

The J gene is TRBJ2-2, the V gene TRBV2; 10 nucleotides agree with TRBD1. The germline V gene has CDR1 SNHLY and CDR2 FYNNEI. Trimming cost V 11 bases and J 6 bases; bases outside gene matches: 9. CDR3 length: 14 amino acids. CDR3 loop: CADRQGAFSGELFF. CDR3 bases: TGTGCCGACCGACAGGGGGCTTTCTCCGGGGAGCTGTTTTTT.

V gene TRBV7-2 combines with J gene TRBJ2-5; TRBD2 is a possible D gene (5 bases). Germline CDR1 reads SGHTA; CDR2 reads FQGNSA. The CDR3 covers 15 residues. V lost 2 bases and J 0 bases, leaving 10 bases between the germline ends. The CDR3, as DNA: TGTGCCAGCAGCTTATACACAGCGGACCAAGAGACCCAGTACTTC. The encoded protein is CASSLYTADQETQYF.

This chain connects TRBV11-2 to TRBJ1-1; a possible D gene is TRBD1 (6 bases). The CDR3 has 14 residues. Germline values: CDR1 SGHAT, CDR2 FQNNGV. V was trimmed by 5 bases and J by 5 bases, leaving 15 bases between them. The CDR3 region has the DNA TGTGCCAGCAGCCGGACAGCCTTGGGGACTGAAGCTTTCTTT. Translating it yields CASSRTALGTEAFF.

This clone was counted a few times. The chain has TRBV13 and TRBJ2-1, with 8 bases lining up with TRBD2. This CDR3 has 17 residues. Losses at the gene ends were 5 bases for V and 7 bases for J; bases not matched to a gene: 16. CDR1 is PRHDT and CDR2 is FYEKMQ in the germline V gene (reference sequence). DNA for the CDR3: TGTGCCAGCAGCCCCTTGGGGGAGCGGGGGATACGTAATGAGCAGTTCTTC. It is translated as CASSPLGERGIRNEQFF. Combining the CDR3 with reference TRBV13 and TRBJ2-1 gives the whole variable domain AAGVIQSPRHLIKEKRETATLKCYPIPRHDTVYWYQQGPGQDPQFLISFYEKMQSDKGSIPDRFSAQQFSDYHSELNMSSLELGDSALYFCASSPLGERGIRNEQFFGPGTRLTVL.

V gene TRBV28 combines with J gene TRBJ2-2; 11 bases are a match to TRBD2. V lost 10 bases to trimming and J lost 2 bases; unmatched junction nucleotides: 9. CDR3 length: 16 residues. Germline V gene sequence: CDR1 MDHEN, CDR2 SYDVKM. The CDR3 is CATHLAGGLNTGELFF. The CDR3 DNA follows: TGTGCCACCCACCTAGCGGGGGGACTAAACACCGGGGAGCTGTTTTTT.

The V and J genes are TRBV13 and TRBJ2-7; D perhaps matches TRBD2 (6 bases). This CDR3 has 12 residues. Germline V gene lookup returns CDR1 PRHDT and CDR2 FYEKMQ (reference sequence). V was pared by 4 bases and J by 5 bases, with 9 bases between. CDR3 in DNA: TGTGCCAGCAGCTACGTAGCGGACGAGCAGTACTTC. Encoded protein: CASSYVADEQYF.